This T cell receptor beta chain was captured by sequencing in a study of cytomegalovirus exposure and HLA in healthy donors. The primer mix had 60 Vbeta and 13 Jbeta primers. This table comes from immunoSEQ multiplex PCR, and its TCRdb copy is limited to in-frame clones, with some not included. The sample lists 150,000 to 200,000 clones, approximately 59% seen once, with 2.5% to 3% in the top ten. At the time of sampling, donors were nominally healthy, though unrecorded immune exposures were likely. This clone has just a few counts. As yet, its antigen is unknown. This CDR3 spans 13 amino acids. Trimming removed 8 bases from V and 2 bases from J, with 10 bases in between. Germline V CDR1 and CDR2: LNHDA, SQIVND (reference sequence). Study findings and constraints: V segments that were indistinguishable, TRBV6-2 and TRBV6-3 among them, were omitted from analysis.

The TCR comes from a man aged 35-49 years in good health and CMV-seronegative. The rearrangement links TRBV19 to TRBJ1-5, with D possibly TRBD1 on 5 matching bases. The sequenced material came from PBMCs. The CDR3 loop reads CASAGSGNQPQHF. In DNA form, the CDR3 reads TGTGCCAGTGCAGGGTCCGGCAATCAGCCCCAGCATTTT.